The clone carrying this T cell receptor (beta chain) was observed once. CD4+CD25+CD127- Tregs, CD4+CD25- non-Tregs, CD4 and CD8 cells were sorted. CDR3 length equals 15 residues. CDR1 and CDR2 (germline): MGHRA, YSYEKL. Trimming took 2 bases from V and 1 from J, leaving 12 bases between them. These data are taken from a study of Tregs in tolerant kidney transplant recipients. Libraries were prepared by immunoSEQ multiplex PCR; TCRdb keeps only in-frame clonotypes and omits some of them. The sample shows roughly 80,000 clones, roughly 98% of them seen only once. The sample here was CD4+ T cells from blood, taken before the transplant. The receptor's source is a human donor who received a combined kidney and bone marrow transplant. The chain recombines TRBV4-1 with TRBJ2-7, with a possible D match to TRBD1 (5 bases). The CDR3 nucleotides read TGCGCCAGCAGCCAAACCGACGGACATTCCTACGAGCAGTACTTC. Its translation: CASSQTDGHSYEQYF.